Reported below is one T cell receptor (beta chain). Profiling relied on immunoSEQ multiplex PCR, and the TCRdb table lists in-frame clones only, not all of them. The sample yields about 250,000 clones, 80% to 90% seen once. The sample comes from a study of blood T cell repertoires in COVID-19. Trimming cost V 3 bases and J 6 bases, with 15 bases left between them. The CDR3 consists of 15 residues. CDR1 MNHNY and CDR2 SVGAGI come from the germline V gene (reference sequence). The material sequenced was PBMCs or T cells enriched from blood (not recorded which). The origin of this receptor is a woman between 25 and 40 years old who had recovered from COVID-19. The rearrangement joins TRBV6-6 to TRBJ2-1; TRBD2 might be the D (7 bases). CDR3: CASSYRGGGSNEQFF. CDR3 DNA sequence: TGTGCCAGCAGTTATCGCGGGGGCGGTAGCAATGAGCAGTTCTTC.